This T cell receptor (beta chain) emerged from a study of spatial heterogeneity in lung cancer. Across the study: Each distinct TCR and UMI combination averaged more than ten appearances in raw reads.

The study tagged each TCR cDNA molecule with a unique molecular identifier. TCRdb reanalysed the 5' RACE reads using MiXCR and keeps one entry per CDR3 protein. This sample has around 3,900 distinct CDR3 sequences; about a sixth occur once, and the top ten carry about 71%. The sample holds a few counts of this clonotype. Time point defined: sample taken at primary tumor resection. Unsorted tumor, nontumor lung tissue or cryopreserved PBMC supplied the whole RNA. CDR1 and CDR2 from the germline V gene are MDHEN and SYDVKM. V lost 10 bases and J 1 base, leaving 23 bases between the germline ends. The CDR3 is 16 amino acids.

The rearrangement joins TRBV28 to TRBJ2-7, with D tentatively TRBD2 (7 bases). The sequencing used PBMCs, collected at surgery. The source of this sequence is a male donor with early-stage non-small cell lung cancer. The CDR3 loop is CATHIPGASGSYEQYF. CDR3 sequence (DNA): TGTGCCACGCACATACCGGGGGCTAGCGGTTCCTACGAGCAGTACTTC.